The rows below give T cell receptor beta chains drawn from one sample of a study of cytomegalovirus exposure and HLA in healthy donors. Profiling relied on immunoSEQ multiplex PCR, and the TCRdb table lists in-frame clones only, not all of them. Among roughly 190,000 clones listed, approximately 80% were seen once. The sequenced sample consisted of PBMCs. These receptors originate from a woman between 50 and 59 years old in good health and CMV-seronegative. CDR3s include the opening cysteine and the closing phenylalanine or tryptophan. The order of the fields is J gene, clone size, D gene, V gene, CDR3 DNA, CDR3 protein. A D gene is named only where the DNA matches it firmly. Not all rows give a size; the values are once, few, many and, for expanded clones, a class.

TRBJ2-5 | - | - | TRBV29-1 | TGCAGCGTTGGTACTGATCAAGAGACCCAGTACTTC | CSVGTDQETQYF
TRBJ2-2 | - | TRBD1 | TRBV28 | TGTGCCAGCAGAGGACAGGGGGCTGGCGGGGAGCTGTTTTTT | CASRGQGAGGELFF
TRBJ2-2 | many | TRBD1 | TRBV7-2 | TGTGCCAGCAGCCCATCGGGACAGGGGGCAAACACCGGGGAGCTGTTTTTT | CASSPSGQGANTGELFF
TRBJ1-1 | once | - | TRBV4-3 | TGCGCCAGCAGCCAAGATTTTTCGGACAGCCCTACCTTTAACACTGAAGCTTTCTTT | CASSQDFSDSPTFNTEAFF
TRBJ2-1 | - | TRBD2 | TRBV6-5 | TGTGCCAGCAGTCCCGGGACTAGCGGAAACAATGAGCAGTTCTTC | CASSPGTSGNNEQFF
TRBJ2-1 | - | TRBD2 | TRBV11-1 | TGTGCCAGCAATGGGCCTAGCGGGGCCTACAATGAGCAGTTCTTC | CASNGPSGAYNEQFF
TRBJ1-2 | - | TRBD1 | TRBV5-6 | TGTGCCAGCAGTCCTTCCGGGACAGGGAGGGCCTATGGCTACACCTTC | CASSPSGTGRAYGYTF
TRBJ1-2 | - | - | TRBV6-5 | TGTGCCAGCAGAGCCTTTAGCTATGGCTACACCTTC | CASRAFSYGYTF
TRBJ2-2 | - | TRBD2 | TRBV5-1 | TGCGCCAGCAGCGTCACTAGCGGGAGGAACACCGGGGAGCTGTTTTTT | CASSVTSGRNTGELFF
TRBJ2-3 | - | - | TRBV18 | TGTGCCAGCTCAAGTATCCCGGTAGGCACAGATACGCAGTATTTT | CASSSIPVGTDTQYF
TRBJ1-5 | - | - | TRBV7-9 | TGTGCCAGCGGGACCGGGACAACTCATAGCAATCAGCCCCAGCATTTT | CASGTGTTHSNQPQHF
TRBJ2-7 | - | TRBD1 | TRBV19 | TGTGCCAGTCACGACAGGGCGTCCTACGAGCAGTACTTC | CASHDRASYEQYF
TRBJ1-5 | few | - | TRBV7-9 | TGTTCCAGCAGCTTAGGGGAGGGGGGCCGAGATCAGCCCCAGCATTTT | CSSSLGEGGRDQPQHF
TRBJ1-6 | - | TRBD1 | TRBV5-1 | TGCGCCAGCAGCCCAGGGGGGAATTCACCCCTCCACTTT | CASSPGGNSPLHF
TRBJ2-5 | - | TRBD2 | TRBV11-3 | TGTGCCAGCAGCTTAGGAGCGGGGCTCCAAGAGACCCAGTACTTC | CASSLGAGLQETQYF
TRBJ1-5 | few | - | TRBV11-2 | TGTGCCAGCAGCTTAGGCCAAGGGGGACAGCCCCAGCATTTT | CASSLGQGGQPQHF
TRBJ1-4 | few | TRBD1 | TRBV18 | TGTGCCAGCTCACGACAGGGAGTAACTAATGAAAAACTGTTTTTT | CASSRQGVTNEKLFF
TRBJ2-7 | - | - | TRBV4-2 | TGTGCCAGCAGCCGAGAGGGGGGGAGGCCCTCCTACGAGCAGTACTTC | CASSREGGRPSYEQYF
TRBJ2-3 | - | TRBD1 | TRBV15 | TGTGCCACCAGCAGGGGGGACAGGGGGCGCACAGATACGCAGTATTTT | CATSRGDRGRTDTQYF
TRBJ1-5 | - | TRBD1 | TRBV5-1 | TGCGCCAGCAGCAAAACAGGGGTCAATCAGCCCCAGCATTTT | CASSKTGVNQPQHF
TRBJ2-1 | - | - | TRBV1 | TGCACCAGCAGCCAAGACCCCCTCCAAGACGGGTCCAACAATGAGCAGTTCTTC | CTSSQDPLQDGSNNEQFF
TRBJ2-7 | - | TRBD1 | TRBV5-1 | TGCGCCAGCAGCATCGGGACAGCTCTCTACGAGCAGTACTTC | CASSIGTALYEQYF
TRBJ2-3 | - | TRBD2 | TRBV4-2 | TGTGCCAGCAGCCAGAGTACCGGGACTAGGAGCACAGATACGCAGTATTTT | CASSQSTGTRSTDTQYF
TRBJ1-4 | - | TRBD1 | TRBV2 | TGTGCCAGCAGTGAACGGGACAGGATCATTAATGAAAAACTGTTTTTT | CASSERDRIINEKLFF
TRBJ1-1 | - | TRBD1 | TRBV28 | TGTGCCAGCAGTTGGACAGGGGGGACCGAAGCTTTCTTT | CASSWTGGTEAFF
TRBJ1-5 | few | - | TRBV6-5 | TGTGCCAGCAGTCAGGGACTGGGGAAAGCGCAGCCCCAGCATTTT | CASSQGLGKAQPQHF
TRBJ1-2 | once | TRBD1 | TRBV7-2 | TGTGCCAGCAGCCCGGGCGGGACAGCTAACTATGGCTACACCTTC | CASSPGGTANYGYTF
TRBJ2-1 | - | TRBD2 | TRBV6-4 | TGTGCCAGCAGTTCCACCTTAGCGGGGGCGCGGAACAATGAGCAGTTCTTC | CASSSTLAGARNNEQFF
TRBJ2-5 | - | TRBD1 | TRBV11-2 | TGTGCCAGCAGCTTACGCCGGGACAGGGGAAGGCAAGAGACCCAGTACTTC | CASSLRRDRGRQETQYF
TRBJ2-7 | - | - | TRBV5-6 | TGTGCCAGCAGCTTGGGCGACAGGTCCTACGAGCAGTACTTC | CASSLGDRSYEQYF
TRBJ1-1 | - | TRBD1 | TRBV5-6 | TGTGCCAGCAGCCGGGACAGAACCTTAAGGGGGGAAGCTTTCTTT | CASSRDRTLRGEAFF
TRBJ1-3 | - | - | TRBV7-9 | TGTTCCAGCAGCCCGCTTGTGAGCTCTGGAAACACCATATATTTT | CSSSPLVSSGNTIYF
TRBJ2-3 | - | - | TRBV6-6 | TGTGGCAGCGACGGACCCAACGGAGGTACGCAGTATTTT | CGSDGPNGGTQYF
TRBJ1-1 | - | - | TRBV6-1 | TGTGCCAGCACTGCAGGACAAAGGAACACTGAAGCTTTCTTT | CASTAGQRNTEAFF
TRBJ2-7 | - | TRBD2 | TRBV7-6 | TGTGCCAGCAGCTTAGGGGAGGGCGAGCAGTACTTC | CASSLGEGEQYF
TRBJ2-7 | - | TRBD1 | TRBV18 | TGTGCCAGCTCACCAGGGGACAGGACCCTACCCTACGAGCAGTACTTC | CASSPGDRTLPYEQYF
TRBJ2-1 | - | TRBD1 | TRBV29-1 | TGCAGCGTTGAAGAGGGGACAGGGGGTTTATCCTACAATGAGCAGTTCTTC | CSVEEGTGGLSYNEQFF
TRBJ2-4 | - | TRBD2 | TRBV28 | TGTGCCAGCACCGCCCCGGGACTAGAAAACATTCAGTACTTC | CASTAPGLENIQYF
TRBJ2-7 | - | TRBD2 | TRBV28 | TGTGCCAGCAGTTTAGGTCTAGCGGGCCCCTACGAGCAGTACTTC | CASSLGLAGPYEQYF
TRBJ2-3 | few | TRBD2 | TRBV5-1 | TGCGCCAGCAGCCCCCCGGGCGGGGGAGCAGATACGCAGTATTTT | CASSPPGGGADTQYF
TRBJ2-7 | - | - | TRBV5-1 | TGCGCCAGCAGCTTGTATCAGGTGAAGAACGAGCAGTACTTC | CASSLYQVKNEQYF
TRBJ2-5 | - | TRBD1 | TRBV7-2 | TGTGCCAGCAGCAACAGACAGGGAGAGACCCAGTACTTC | CASSNRQGETQYF
TRBJ2-3 | - | TRBD2 | TRBV5-4 | TGTGCCAGCAGCTGGGGACTAGCGGGAAACACAGATACGCAGTATTTT | CASSWGLAGNTDTQYF
TRBJ2-4 | - | TRBD1 | TRBV28 | TGTGCCAGCAGAATGGACAGGGGCAGGAACATTCAGTACTTC | CASRMDRGRNIQYF
TRBJ1-6 | - | - | TRBV18 | TGTGCCAGCTCACCCCTTGGGGCAGGCCTGGCCCCAAATTCACCCCTCCACTTT | CASSPLGAGLAPNSPLHF
TRBJ1-2 | - | TRBD1 | TRBV5-6 | TGTGCCAGCAGCTACGGGACAGCCTATGGCTACACCTTC | CASSYGTAYGYTF
TRBJ2-1 | - | - | TRBV25-1 | TGTGCCAGCAGTGAATATATGGCTAGTTGGGTCAATGAGCAGTTCTTC | CASSEYMASWVNEQFF
TRBJ2-7 | once | TRBD2 | TRBV4-3 | TGCGCCAGCAGCCACGGGACTACTCGGCACGAGCAGTACTTC | CASSHGTTRHEQYF
TRBJ1-1 | - | TRBD1 | TRBV6-1 | TGTGCCAGCAGAAGTACAGGGGGAAACACTGAAGCTTTCTTT | CASRSTGGNTEAFF
TRBJ1-1 | - | TRBD1 | TRBV6-5 | TGTGCCAGCAGTTTAACCCAGGGGGCTAACACTGAAGCTTTCTTT | CASSLTQGANTEAFF
TRBJ2-2 | once | - | TRBV6-6 | TGTGCCAGCAGTTACGGCAGAACGAACACCGGGGAGCTGTTTTTT | CASSYGRTNTGELFF
TRBJ2-7 | once | TRBD1 | TRBV6-5 | TGTGCCAGCAGGCCACGACAGGGCCACGAGCAGTACTTC | CASRPRQGHEQYF
TRBJ2-7 | - | TRBD1 | TRBV7-9 | TGTGCCAGCAGCTTAGTGGGACAGGGGGCTAGGGAGCAGTACTTC | CASSLVGQGAREQYF
TRBJ1-3 | few | - | TRBV7-6 | TGTGCCAGCAGCTTAGCAGCACAGGGAAGTGGAAACACCATATATTTT | CASSLAAQGSGNTIYF
TRBJ2-7 | few | TRBD2 | TRBV5-1 | TGCGCCAGCAGCTTGGAACTAGCGGGGGAGGAATACTTC | CASSLELAGEEYF
TRBJ2-5 | - | TRBD1 | TRBV18 | TGTGCCAGCTCACGACAAAAGACAGGGGGCGGTGAGACCCAGTACTTC | CASSRQKTGGGETQYF
TRBJ2-1 | - | - | TRBV7-3 | TGTGCCAGCAGCTTAACAGGTCCCGCGGATGAGCAGTTCTTC | CASSLTGPADEQFF